These 17 T cell receptor beta chains were sequenced from one sample in a study of T cell repertoires in cytomegalovirus infection. TCRdb re-derived calls from the reads in MiXCR, one entry per CDR3 protein. The sample has hundreds of thousands of distinct CDR3 sequences, approximately 40% seen once; the top ten hold more than 2.5%. The source material was PBMCs. Source of these receptors: a human donor in good health (CMV status not recorded). Some clones in this sample may be carry-over from other donors' samples.

This clonotype has ten or more counts. This CDR3 reads CASRGPDYTDTQYF. The DNA of the CDR3 is TGTGCCAGCAGGGGGCCAGACTACACAGATACGCAGTATTTT. V is TRBV28 and J is TRBJ2-3; D tentatively reads TRBD1 or TRBD2 (5 bases each). Per the germline V gene, CDR1 is MDHEN and CDR2 is SYDVKM. V was shortened by 6 bases and J by 2 bases, with 12 bases between the two germline ends. The CDR3 loop spans 14 amino acids.

The chain combines TRBV2 with TRBJ2-7; D is possibly TRBD2 (5 bases). The CDR3 contains 16 residues. Trimming shortened V by 4 bases and J by 0 bases, and 16 bases separated the two germline ends. Looked up from germline, CDR1 is SNHLY and CDR2 is FYNNEI. CDR3: CASSGSEGRGSYEQYF. The CDR3 region has the DNA TGTGCCAGCAGTGGCTCCGAAGGACGGGGCTCCTACGAGCAGTACTTC.

Only a few counts were recorded for this clonotype. The chain employs TRBV7-9 and TRBJ2-1; 11 bases match TRBD2. Germline V gives CDR1 SEHNR, CDR2 FQNEAQ (reference sequence). The J segment lost 3 bases and the V segment lost 5 bases, leaving 6 bases of the junction unmatched. The CDR3 totals 16 residues. The CDR3 nucleotides are TGTGCCAGCAGCCCTAAGGGACTAGCGGACTACAATGAGCAGTTCTTC. Its translation is CASSPKGLADYNEQFF.

This clonotype occurred a few times. CDR3 amino acids: CASSLVSGAGEKLFF. In nucleotides, the CDR3 is TGTGCCAGCAGTTTAGTCTCGGGGGCCGGGGAAAAACTGTTTTTT. This chain links TRBV27 with TRBJ1-4, with D perhaps matching TRBD1 (6 bases). Between the trimmed V and J ends, which lost 2 bases and 8 bases, there was a span of 15 bases. Germline V lookup: CDR1 MNHEY, CDR2 SMNVEV (reference sequence). The CDR3 spans 15 residues.

This chain joins TRBV27 and TRBJ2-7; 13 bases are shared with TRBD2. The germline gives CDR1 MNHEY, CDR2 SMNVEV (reference sequence). The V and J ends lost 3 bases and 1 base, in that order; junction bases with no gene match: 3. CDR3 length equals 16 residues. The CDR3, as DNA: TGTGCCAGCAGTTTCCTGACTAGCGGGAGGTCCTACGAGCAGTACTTC. Its translation is CASSFLTSGRSYEQYF.

The chain recombines TRBV29-1 with TRBJ1-1; D unclear. The V gene's germline CDR1 is SQVTM and CDR2 ANQGSEA. This CDR3 comprises 13 residues. V was shortened by 3 bases and J by 4 bases, with 12 bases between the two germline ends. This CDR3 reads CSVERVGSTEAFF. The CDR3 DNA is TGCAGCGTTGAGAGGGTAGGGAGCACTGAAGCTTTCTTT.

CDR3 nucleotides: TGTGCCAGCAGTGAGGCTAGAGGGGGGACCCAGTACTTC. It specifies CASSEARGGTQYF. This sequence joins TRBV2 and TRBJ2-5, with a weak D call TRBD1 (6 bases). The germline CDR1 and CDR2 sequences are SNHLY and FYNNEI. V was pared by 3 bases and J by 7 bases, with 12 bases between. CDR3 size: 13 residues.

This clonotype appeared a few times. The chain uses TRBV4-1 and TRBJ2-7, with D possibly being TRBD1 (6 bases). V was clipped by 1 base and J by 4 bases, with 11 bases between them. Germline-derived CDR1 and CDR2 are MGHRA and YSYEKL. This CDR3 is built from 14 residues. The CDR3 bases are TGCGCCAGCAGCCAAGCACAGGGAAAATACGAGCAGTACTTC. It encodes CASSQAQGKYEQYF.

The chain carries TRBV28 and TRBJ1-2; D unclear. The CDR3 sequence is 12 residues long. The ends were cut back, 3 bases at V and 10 bases at J, with 12 bases in the middle. Germline CDR1 and CDR2: MDHEN and SYDVKM. The CDR3 loop is CASSFGGGSYTF. CDR3 nucleotide sequence: TGTGCCAGCAGTTTCGGAGGAGGCTCCTACACCTTC.

The chain combines TRBV28 with TRBJ1-5; no reliable D call. The CDR3 spans 14 residues. V was trimmed by 6 bases and J by 2 bases, leaving 11 bases between them. Germline CDR1 reads MDHEN; CDR2 reads SYDVKM. The CDR3 nucleotides are TGTGCCAGCAGCTTCCGGTCGGGCAATCAGCCCCAGCATTTT. Its protein product is CASSFRSGNQPQHF.

This clonotype came up many times. The chain carries TRBV7-2 and TRBJ2-1, with no clear D. The CDR3 is 18 amino acids. V was cut by 1 base and J by 4 bases, with 20 bases left in between. CDR1 and CDR2 (germline): SGHTA, FQGNSA. For the CDR3, the DNA is TGTGCCAGCAGCTTAGTCTCCGGGCTCCATGGGTTTTACAATGAGCAGTTCTTC. Its translation: CASSLVSGLHGFYNEQFF.

The table lists this clonotype with a few counts. The chain combines TRBV2 with TRBJ1-2; TRBD1 matches 9 bases. Germline V gives CDR1 SNHLY, CDR2 FYNNEI. CDR3 size: 13 residues. Germline trimming cut 7 bases from V and 8 bases from J; bases unmatched to any gene: 8. CDR3 region: CASTSGTGRGYTF. For the CDR3, the DNA is TGTGCCAGCACCTCCGGGACAGGGAGGGGCTACACCTTC. Together with reference TRBV2 and TRBJ1-2, the CDR3 gives the full variable domain: EPEVTQTPSHQVTQMGQEVILRCVPISNHLYFYWYRQILGQKVEFLVSFYNNEISEKSEIFDDQFSVERPDGSNFTLKIRSTKLEDSAMYFCASTSGTGRGYTFGSGTRLTVV.

J is TRBJ1-2 and V is TRBV30, with D hard to call. The CDR3 length is 16 residues. Per the germline V gene, CDR1 is GTSNPN and CDR2 is SVGIG (reference sequence). The V end was cut by 0 bases, the J end by 0 bases, with 14 bases between. The CDR3 reads CAWSVAARTTNYGYTF. Written as DNA, the CDR3 is TGTGCCTGGAGTGTGGCAGCTCGTACGACTAACTATGGCTACACCTTC.

The sample holds a few counts of this clonotype. This chain uses TRBV12-3 or TRBV12-4 with TRBJ1-1; D is perhaps TRBD1 (5 bases). V was trimmed by 3 bases and J by 6 bases, leaving 14 bases between them. The CDR3 runs to 14 residues. Written as DNA, the CDR3 is TGTGCCAGCAGTTTGCAGGGTGTTATTTCTGAAGCTTTCTTT. Residues: CASSLQGVISEAFF.

This clonotype has just one count. The rearrangement links TRBV19 to TRBJ2-7, with 7 nucleotides matching TRBD1. J lost 1 base, V lost 6 bases, and 9 bases had no gene match. CDR3 length: 15 residues. Germline CDR1 is LNHDA and CDR2 is SQIVND (reference sequence). CDR3: CASSEDRVVSYEQYF. In DNA, the CDR3 is TGTGCCAGTAGCGAAGACAGGGTAGTTTCCTACGAGCAGTACTTC.

With regard to this clonotype: Its ends do not fully match the called genes, so a read error is possible. This chain joins TRBV2 and TRBJ1-6; 8 bases are a match to TRBD1. This CDR3 has 17 amino acids. Germline CDR1 and CDR2: SNHLY and FYNNEI. This chain's CDR3 is CASSEAHPGTGNSPLPF. The CDR3 nucleotides are TGTGCCAGCAGTGAAGCGCACCCCGGGACAGGCAATTCACCCCTCCCCTTT.

J is TRBJ1-4 and V is TRBV12-3 or TRBV12-4, with D unresolved. The length of the CDR3 is 15 residues. The V end lost 4 bases, the J end lost 6 bases, and 15 bases lay between the germline ends. The CDR3 DNA sequence: TGTGCCAGCAGTTCCCAAGGCCGCATTCATGAAAAACTGTTTTTT. Protein: CASSSQGRIHEKLFF.